Listed here is a single TCR beta chain. Its antigen is still unknown. This record comes from a study of T cell responses to AZD1222 COVID-19 vaccine. Across the whole study: The study pooled second doses at about 4 or about 12 weeks.

The repertoire was sequenced with immunoSEQ multiplex PCR; TCRdb's copy has only in-frame clones and lacks some. The sample contains more than 110,000 clones, 90% to 95% of which appear only once. The CDR3 spans 13 residues. Trimming took 8 bases from V and 5 from J, leaving 13 bases between them. The V gene's germline CDR1 is LGHNA and CDR2 YSLEER. Study outcomes and limitations: Repertoires were obtained only post-peak T cell response. The sample set comprised mostly white British donors with more females, and clonal diversity was possibly underestimated.

The origin of this receptor is an adult in good health. J is TRBJ1-5 and V is TRBV4-3; D is undetermined. Sequencing was performed on peripheral blood, taken on day 0 of AZD1222 vaccination. The DNA of the CDR3 is TGCGCCAGCCTCCCACCGCCAGATCAGCCCCAGCATTTT. Translation gives CASLPPPDQPQHF.